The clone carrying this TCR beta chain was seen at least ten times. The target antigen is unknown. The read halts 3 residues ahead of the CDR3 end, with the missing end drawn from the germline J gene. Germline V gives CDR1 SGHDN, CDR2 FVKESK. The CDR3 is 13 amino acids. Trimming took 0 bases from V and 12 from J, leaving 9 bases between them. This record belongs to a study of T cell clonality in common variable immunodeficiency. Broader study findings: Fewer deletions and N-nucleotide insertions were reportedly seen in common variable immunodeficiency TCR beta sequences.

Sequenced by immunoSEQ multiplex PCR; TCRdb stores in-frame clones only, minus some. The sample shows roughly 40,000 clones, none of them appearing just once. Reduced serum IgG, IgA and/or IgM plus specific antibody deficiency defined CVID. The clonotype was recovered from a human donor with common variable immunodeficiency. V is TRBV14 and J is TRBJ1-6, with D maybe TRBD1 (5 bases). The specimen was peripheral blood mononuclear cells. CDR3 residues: CASSQDQGLPLHF. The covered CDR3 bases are TGTGCCAGCAGCCAAGACCAGGGATTACCC.